This T cell receptor beta chain stems from a study of vaccination and CD4 T cells after COVID-19. Study results and caveats: Post-infection sampling omitted early timepoints and covered relatively few convalescent patients. Spike mono-reactive clones accounted for 304 of the 307 vaccine-specific clones found in convalescent patients.

Treatment indicated: 10-day PBMC culture with coronavirus spike peptide pools or control peptides (ViraFEST assay). It was on days 3 and 7 that half the medium was replaced with fresh IL-2 medium. Oncomine TCR Beta short-read sequencing was applied to DNA from cultured CD4+ T cells. Someone extracted genomic DNA from cultured CD4+ T cells. Each CDR3 protein gets one entry after TCRdb re-called the PCR reads with MiXCR. The sample lists 17,000 or so distinct CDR3 sequences; 45% to 50% were seen once. Germline lookup yields CDR1 MNHNS and CDR2 SASEGT. The CDR3 covers 14 residues. V was shortened by 6 bases and J by 2 bases, with 11 bases between the two germline ends. This clonotype has more than one count but fewer than ten. Its target is unknown.

The rearrangement links TRBV6-1 to TRBJ1-5, with a tentative D call TRBD1 (5 bases). This receptor was identified in a human donor who received a COVID-19 vaccine. Sequences were derived from CD4+ T cells from blood, cultured in vitro, sampled before SARS-CoV-2 vaccination. In DNA, the CDR3 is TGTGCCAGCAGCTCCGGGGCTGGCAATCAGCCCCAGCATTTT. Protein sequence: CASSSGAGNQPQHF.